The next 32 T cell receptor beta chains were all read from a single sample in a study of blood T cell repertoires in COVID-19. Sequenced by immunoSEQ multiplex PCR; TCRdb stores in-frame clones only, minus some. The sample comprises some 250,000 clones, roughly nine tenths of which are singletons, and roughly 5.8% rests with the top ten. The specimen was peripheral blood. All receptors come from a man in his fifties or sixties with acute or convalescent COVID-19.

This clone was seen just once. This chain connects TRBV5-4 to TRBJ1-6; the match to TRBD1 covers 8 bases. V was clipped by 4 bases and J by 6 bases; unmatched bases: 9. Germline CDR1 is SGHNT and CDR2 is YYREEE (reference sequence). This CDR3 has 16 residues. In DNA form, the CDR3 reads TGTGCCAGCAGCGTTAAAACAGGGGGAAGTAATTCACCCCTCCACTTT. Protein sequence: CASSVKTGGSNSPLHF.

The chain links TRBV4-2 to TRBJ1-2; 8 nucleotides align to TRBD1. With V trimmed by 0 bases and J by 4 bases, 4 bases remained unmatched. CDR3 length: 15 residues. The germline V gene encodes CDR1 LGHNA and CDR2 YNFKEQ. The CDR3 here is CASSQDRGQGYGYTF. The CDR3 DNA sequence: TGTGCCAGCAGCCAAGACAGGGGGCAGGGCTATGGCTACACCTTC.

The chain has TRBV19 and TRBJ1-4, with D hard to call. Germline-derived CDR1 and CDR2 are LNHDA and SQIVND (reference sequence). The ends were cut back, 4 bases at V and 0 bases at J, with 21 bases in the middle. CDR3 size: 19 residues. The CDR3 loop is CASSTGITRGRPTNEKLFF. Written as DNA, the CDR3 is TGTGCCAGTAGTACGGGGATTACGAGAGGCCGCCCAACTAATGAAAAACTGTTTTTT.

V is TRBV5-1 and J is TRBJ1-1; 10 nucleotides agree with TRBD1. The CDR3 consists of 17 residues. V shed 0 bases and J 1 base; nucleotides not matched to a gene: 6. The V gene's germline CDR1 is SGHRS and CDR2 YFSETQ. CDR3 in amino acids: CASSLARTGGTNTEAFF. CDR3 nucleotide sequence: TGCGCCAGCAGCTTGGCAAGGACAGGGGGGACGAACACTGAAGCTTTCTTT. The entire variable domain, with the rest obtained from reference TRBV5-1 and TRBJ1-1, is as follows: KAGVTQTPRYLIKTRGQQVTLSCSPISGHRSVSWYQQTPGQGLQFLFEYFSETQRNKGNFPGRFSGRQFSNSRSEMNVSTLELGDSALYLCASSLARTGGTNTEAFFGQGTRLTVV.

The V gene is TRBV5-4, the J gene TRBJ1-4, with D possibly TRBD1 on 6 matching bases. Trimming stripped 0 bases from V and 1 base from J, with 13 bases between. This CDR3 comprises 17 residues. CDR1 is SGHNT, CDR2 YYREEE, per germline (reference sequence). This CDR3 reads CASSLATGSRTNEKLFF. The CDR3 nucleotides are TGTGCCAGCAGCTTGGCCACAGGGAGTCGAACTAATGAAAAACTGTTTTTT.

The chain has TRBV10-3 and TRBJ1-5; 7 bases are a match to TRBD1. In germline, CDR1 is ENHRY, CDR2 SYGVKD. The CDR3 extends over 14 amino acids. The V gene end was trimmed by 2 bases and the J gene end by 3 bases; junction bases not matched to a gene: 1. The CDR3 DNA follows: TGTGCCATCAGTGAGAGGGGGCCCAATCAGCCCCAGCATTTT. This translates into CAISERGPNQPQHF.

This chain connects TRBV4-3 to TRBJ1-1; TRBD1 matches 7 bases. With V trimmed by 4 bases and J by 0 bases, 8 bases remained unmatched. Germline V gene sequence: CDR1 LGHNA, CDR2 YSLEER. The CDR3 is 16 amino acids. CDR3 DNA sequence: TGCGCCAGCAGCCTAGGGACAGTAAGTATGAACACTGAAGCTTTCTTT. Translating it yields CASSLGTVSMNTEAFF.

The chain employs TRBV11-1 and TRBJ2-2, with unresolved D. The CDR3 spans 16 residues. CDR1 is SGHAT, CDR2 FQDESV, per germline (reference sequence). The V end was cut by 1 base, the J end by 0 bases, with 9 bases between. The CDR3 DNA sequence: TGTGCCAGCAGCTTAGTCCGGCTAGCGAACACCGGGGAGCTGTTTTTT. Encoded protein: CASSLVRLANTGELFF.

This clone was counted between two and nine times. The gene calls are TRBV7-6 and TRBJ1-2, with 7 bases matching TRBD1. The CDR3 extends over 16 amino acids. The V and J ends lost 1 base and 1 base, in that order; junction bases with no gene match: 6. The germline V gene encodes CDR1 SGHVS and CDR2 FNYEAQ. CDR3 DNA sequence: TGTGCCAGCAGCTTAGAGGCAGGGGACAGTAACTATGGCTACACCTTC. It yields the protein CASSLEAGDSNYGYTF.

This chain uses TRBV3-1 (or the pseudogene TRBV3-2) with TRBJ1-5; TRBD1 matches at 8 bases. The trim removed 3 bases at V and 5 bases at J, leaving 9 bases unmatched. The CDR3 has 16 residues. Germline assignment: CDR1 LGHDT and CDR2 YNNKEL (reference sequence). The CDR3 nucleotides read TGTGCCAGCAGCCACCAGGGGGCGAAGGGATATCAGCCCCAGCATTTT. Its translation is CASSHQGAKGYQPQHF.

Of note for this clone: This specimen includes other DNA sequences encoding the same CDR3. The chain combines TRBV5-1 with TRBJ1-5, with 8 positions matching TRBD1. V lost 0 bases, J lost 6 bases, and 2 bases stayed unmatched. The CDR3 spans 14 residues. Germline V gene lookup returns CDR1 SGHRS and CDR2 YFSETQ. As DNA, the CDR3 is TGCGCCAGCAGCTTGGGGACAGGGTCTCAGCCCCAGCATTTT. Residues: CASSLGTGSQPQHF.

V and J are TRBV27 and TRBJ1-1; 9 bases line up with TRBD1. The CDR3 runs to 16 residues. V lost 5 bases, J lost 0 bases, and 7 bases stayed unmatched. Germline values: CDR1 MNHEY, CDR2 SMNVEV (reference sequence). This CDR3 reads CASSQYRTGVNTEAFF. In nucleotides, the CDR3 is TGTGCCAGCAGTCAATACCGGACAGGGGTGAACACTGAAGCTTTCTTT.

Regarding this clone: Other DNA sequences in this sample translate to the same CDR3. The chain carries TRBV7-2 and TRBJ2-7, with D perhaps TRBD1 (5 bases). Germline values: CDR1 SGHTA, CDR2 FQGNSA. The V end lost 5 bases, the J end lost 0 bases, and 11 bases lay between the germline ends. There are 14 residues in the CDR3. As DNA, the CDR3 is TGTGCCAGCAGCCCTAGACAGAGCTCCTACGAGCAGTACTTC. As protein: CASSPRQSSYEQYF.

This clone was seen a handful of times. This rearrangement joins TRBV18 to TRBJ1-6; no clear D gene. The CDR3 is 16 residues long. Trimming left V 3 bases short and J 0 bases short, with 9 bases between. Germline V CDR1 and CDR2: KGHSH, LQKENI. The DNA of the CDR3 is TGTGCCAGCTCACCCCTACAGAGCTCCTATAATTCACCCCTCCACTTT. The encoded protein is CASSPLQSSYNSPLHF.

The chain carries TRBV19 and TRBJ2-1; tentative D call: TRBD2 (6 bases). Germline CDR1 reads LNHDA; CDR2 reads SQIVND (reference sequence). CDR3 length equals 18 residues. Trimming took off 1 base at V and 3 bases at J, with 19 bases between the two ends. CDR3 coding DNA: TGTGCCAGTAGTATAGGGAGTAGCGGAGGACCCCTCTACAATGAGCAGTTCTTC. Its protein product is CASSIGSSGGPLYNEQFF.

CDR3 residues: CASSSRRTGELFF. The CDR3 DNA reads TGTGCCAGCAGCTCCCGCCGGACCGGGGAGCTGTTTTTT. The rearrangement links TRBV7-9 to TRBJ2-2; D is ambiguous. This CDR3 comprises 13 residues. The V end lost 4 bases, the J end lost 5 bases, and 8 bases lay between the germline ends. The germline V gene has CDR1 SEHNR and CDR2 FQNEAQ (reference sequence). The full variable domain, in which reference TRBV7-9 and TRBJ2-2 provide the parts outside the CDR3, is DTGVSQNPRHKITKRGQNVTFRCDPISEHNRLYWYRQTLGQGPEFLTYFQNEAQLEKSRLLSDRFSAERPKGSFSTLEIQRTEQGDSAMYLCASSSRRTGELFFGEGSRLTVL.

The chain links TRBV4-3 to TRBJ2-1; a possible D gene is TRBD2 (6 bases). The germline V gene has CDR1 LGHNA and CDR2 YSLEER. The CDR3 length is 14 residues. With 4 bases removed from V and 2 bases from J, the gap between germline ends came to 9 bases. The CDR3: CASSPGRTYNEQFF. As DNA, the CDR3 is TGCGCCAGCAGCCCCGGGAGAACCTACAATGAGCAGTTCTTC.

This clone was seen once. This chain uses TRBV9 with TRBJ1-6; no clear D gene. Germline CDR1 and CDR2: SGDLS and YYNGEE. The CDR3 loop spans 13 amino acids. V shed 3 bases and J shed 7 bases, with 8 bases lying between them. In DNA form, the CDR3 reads TGTGCCAGCAGCGCATACGGGAATTCACCCCTCCACTTT. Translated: CASSAYGNSPLHF.

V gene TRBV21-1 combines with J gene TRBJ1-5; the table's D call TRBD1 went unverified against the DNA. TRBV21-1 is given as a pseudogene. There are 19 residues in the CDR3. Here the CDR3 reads CASSKRVSEGVWGNQPQHF. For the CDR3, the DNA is TGTGCCAGCAGCAAACGAGTCTCTGAGGGGGTGTGGGGCAATCAGCCCCAGCATTTT.

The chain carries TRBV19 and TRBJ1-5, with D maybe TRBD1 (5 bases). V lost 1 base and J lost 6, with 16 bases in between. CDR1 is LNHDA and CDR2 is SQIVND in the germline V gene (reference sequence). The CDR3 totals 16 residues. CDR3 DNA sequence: TGTGCCAGTAGTATAGGCAGGGTCCTTGCACGTCAGCCCCAGCATTTT. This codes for CASSIGRVLARQPQHF.

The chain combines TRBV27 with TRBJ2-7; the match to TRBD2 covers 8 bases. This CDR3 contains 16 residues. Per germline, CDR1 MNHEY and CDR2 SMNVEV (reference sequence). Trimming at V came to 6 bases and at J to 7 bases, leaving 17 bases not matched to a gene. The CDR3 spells CASSPLRASGPQEQYF. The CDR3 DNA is TGTGCCAGCAGCCCGTTGCGGGCTAGCGGGCCTCAAGAGCAGTACTTC.

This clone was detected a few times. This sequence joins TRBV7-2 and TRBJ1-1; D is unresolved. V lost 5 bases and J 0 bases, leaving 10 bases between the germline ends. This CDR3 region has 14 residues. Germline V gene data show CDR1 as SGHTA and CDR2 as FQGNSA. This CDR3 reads CASSQTMVNTEAFF. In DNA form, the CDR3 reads TGTGCCAGCAGCCAAACAATGGTGAACACTGAAGCTTTCTTT.

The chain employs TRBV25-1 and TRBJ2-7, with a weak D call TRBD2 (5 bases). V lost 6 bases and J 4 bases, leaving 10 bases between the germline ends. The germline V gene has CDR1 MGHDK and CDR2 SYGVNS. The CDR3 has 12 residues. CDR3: CASSPRGYEQYF. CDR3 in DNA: TGTGCCAGCAGCCCACGGGGTTACGAGCAGTACTTC.

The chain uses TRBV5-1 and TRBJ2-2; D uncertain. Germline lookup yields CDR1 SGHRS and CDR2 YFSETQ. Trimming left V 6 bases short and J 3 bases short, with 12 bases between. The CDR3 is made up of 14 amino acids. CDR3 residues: CASKSDGDTGELFF. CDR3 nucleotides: TGCGCCAGCAAATCCGACGGAGACACCGGGGAGCTGTTTTTT.

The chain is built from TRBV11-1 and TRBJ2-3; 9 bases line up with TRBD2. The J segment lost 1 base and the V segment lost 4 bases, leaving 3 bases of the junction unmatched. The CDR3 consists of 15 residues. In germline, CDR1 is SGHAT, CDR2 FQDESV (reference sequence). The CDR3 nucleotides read TGTGCCAGCAGCTCCAGACTAGCGGGCACAGATACGCAGTATTTT. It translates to CASSSRLAGTDTQYF.

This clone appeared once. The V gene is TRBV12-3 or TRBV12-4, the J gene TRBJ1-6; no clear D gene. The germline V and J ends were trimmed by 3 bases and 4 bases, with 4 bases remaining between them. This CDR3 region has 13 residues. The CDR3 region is CASSFQYNSPLHF. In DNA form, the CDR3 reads TGTGCCAGCAGTTTTCAATATAATTCACCCCTCCACTTT.

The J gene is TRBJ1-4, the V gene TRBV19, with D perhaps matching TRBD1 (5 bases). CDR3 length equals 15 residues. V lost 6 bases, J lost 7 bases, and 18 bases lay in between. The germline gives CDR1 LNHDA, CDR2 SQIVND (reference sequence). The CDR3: CASSPGAGIGEKLFF. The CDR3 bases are TGTGCCAGTAGCCCTGGGGCAGGGATAGGTGAAAAACTGTTTTTT.

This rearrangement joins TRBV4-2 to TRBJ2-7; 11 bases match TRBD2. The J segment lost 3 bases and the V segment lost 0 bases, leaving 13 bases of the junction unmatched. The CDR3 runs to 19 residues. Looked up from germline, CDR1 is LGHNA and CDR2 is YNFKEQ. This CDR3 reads CASSQDSPTSGSFYYEQYF. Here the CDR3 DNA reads TGTGCCAGCAGCCAAGATAGCCCCACTAGCGGGAGTTTTTACTACGAGCAGTACTTC.

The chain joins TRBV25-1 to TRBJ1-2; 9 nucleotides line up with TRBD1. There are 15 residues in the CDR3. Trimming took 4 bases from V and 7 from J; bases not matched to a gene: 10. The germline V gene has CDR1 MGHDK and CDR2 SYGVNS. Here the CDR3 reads CASSARSGTGSGYTF. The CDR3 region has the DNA TGTGCCAGCAGTGCAAGATCCGGGACAGGGAGTGGCTACACCTTC.

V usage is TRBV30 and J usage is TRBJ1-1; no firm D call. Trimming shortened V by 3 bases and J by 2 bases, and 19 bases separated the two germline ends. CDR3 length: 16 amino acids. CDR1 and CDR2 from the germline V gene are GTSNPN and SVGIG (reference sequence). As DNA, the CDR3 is TGTGCCTGGAGGGAGGGAGTCTCGTTCCGTAACACTGAAGCTTTCTTT. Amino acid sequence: CAWREGVSFRNTEAFF.

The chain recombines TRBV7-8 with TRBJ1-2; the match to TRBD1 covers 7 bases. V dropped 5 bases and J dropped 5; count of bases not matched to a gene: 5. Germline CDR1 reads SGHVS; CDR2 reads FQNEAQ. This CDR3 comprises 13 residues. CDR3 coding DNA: TGTGCCAGCAGCCAATCGGGACAGTATGGCTACACCTTC. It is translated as CASSQSGQYGYTF.

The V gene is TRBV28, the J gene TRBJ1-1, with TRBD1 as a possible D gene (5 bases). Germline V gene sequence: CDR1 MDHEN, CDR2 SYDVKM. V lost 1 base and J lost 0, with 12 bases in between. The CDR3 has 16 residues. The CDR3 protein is CASSLSRAGLNTEAFF. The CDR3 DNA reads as TGTGCCAGCAGTTTATCCAGGGCGGGGTTGAACACTGAAGCTTTCTTT.